Below, 19 T cell receptor beta chains from the same sample are listed, as sequenced in a study of T cell repertoires in aging, cancer and after chemotherapy. Amplification of TCR beta used genomic DNA extracted from peripheral blood. Rearranged V-D-J TRB sequences were amplified with a mixed TRB-A/B primer pool. TCRdb passed the multiplex PCR reads through MiXCR, listing each CDR3 protein once. The sample contains about 2,700 distinct CDR3 sequences, about 25% of which appear only once. Sample: blood. Every receptor here comes from a human donor with a solid tumor.

This clonotype was detected a few times. The rearrangement joins TRBV5-1 to TRBJ2-1; no clear D gene. This CDR3 comprises 16 residues. The V and J ends lost 1 base and 0 bases respectively, with 11 bases between them. CDR1 is SGHRS, CDR2 YFSETQ, per germline. The DNA for the CDR3 is TGCGCCAGCAGCTTGAACCCACCGAACTCCTACAATGAGCAGTTCTTC. Translation gives CASSLNPPNSYNEQFF.

Here the CDR3 reads CASVGDTGELFF. Written as DNA, the CDR3 is TGTGCCAGCGTAGGGGACACCGGGGAGCTGTTTTTT. The chain uses TRBV6-5 and TRBJ2-2; TRBD1 is a possible D gene (5 bases). Germline V CDR1 and CDR2: MNHEY, SVGAGI. V was shortened by 8 bases and J by 3 bases, with 7 bases between the two germline ends. This CDR3 contains 12 residues.

This chain links TRBV19 with TRBJ2-3; 7 nucleotides align to TRBD1. J gave up 4 bases and V 1 base, and 2 bases lay outside the gene matches. From germline, CDR1 is LNHDA and CDR2 SQIVND (reference sequence). The CDR3 runs 14 residues. The DNA of the CDR3 is TGTGCCAGTAGTATAGCCACAGGGGCAGATACGCAGTATTTT. Its translation: CASSIATGADTQYF.

The chain has TRBV20-1 and TRBJ2-5; 8 nucleotides align to TRBD1. The CDR3 is 14 amino acids. Germline V gives CDR1 DFQATT, CDR2 SNEGSKA (reference sequence). V shed 3 bases and J 5 bases; nucleotides not matched to a gene: 8. CDR3 bases: TGCAGTGCTAGGCCACCAGGGGGCGCCGAGACCCAGTACTTC. Protein: CSARPPGGAETQYF.

This chain joins TRBV5-1 and TRBJ1-5; D is ambiguous. Trimming pared 2 bases from V and 0 bases from J, leaving 3 bases between. This CDR3 is 13 amino acids long. Germline CDR1 and CDR2: SGHRS and YFSETQ. CDR3 region: CASSFDSNQPQHF. The DNA of the CDR3 is TGCGCCAGCAGCTTCGATAGCAATCAGCCCCAGCATTTT.

By share, this clonotype counts as large. V is TRBV15 and J is TRBJ1-4; 10 bases fit TRBD1. Per germline, CDR1 LNHNV and CDR2 YYDKDF (reference sequence). V lost 1 base and J lost 2; bases outside the gene matches: 1. The CDR3 contains 16 residues. The CDR3 sequence: CATSRGDRGTNEKLFF. CDR3 DNA sequence: TGTGCCACCAGCAGAGGGGACAGGGGTACTAATGAAAAACTGTTTTTT.

This chain links TRBV7-9 with TRBJ2-7; the D is unclear. V was trimmed by 5 bases and J by 2 bases, leaving 22 bases between them. This CDR3 is 17 amino acids long. Germline V gene data show CDR1 as SEHNR and CDR2 as FQNEAQ (reference sequence). DNA for the CDR3: TGTGCCAGCAGCAAGGTGCGATTAGACCGGCCCACCTACGAGCAGTACTTC. Its translation: CASSKVRLDRPTYEQYF.

The CDR3 loop reads CASEEGEETQYF. CDR3 sequence (DNA): TGTGCCAGCGAGGAGGGGGAAGAGACCCAGTACTTC. The gene calls are TRBV28 and TRBJ2-5; D tentatively reads TRBD1 or TRBD2 (6 bases each). V was shortened by 8 bases and J by 3 bases, with 10 bases between the two germline ends. Germline CDR1 and CDR2: MDHEN and SYDVKM. The CDR3 has 12 residues.

This clonotype came up a few times. This chain joins TRBV11-2 and TRBJ2-1, with a tentative D call TRBD2 (6 bases). This CDR3 is 14 amino acids long. The ends were cut back, 4 bases at V and 9 bases at J, with 16 bases in the middle. Germline assignment: CDR1 SGHAT and CDR2 FQNNGV. CDR3 amino acids: CASSSKTRLSEQFF. CDR3 nucleotides: TGTGCCAGCAGCTCCAAGACTAGGCTAAGTGAGCAGTTCTTC.

This clonotype appeared a single time. An end of the junction does not agree with germline; a read error may underlie this. The chain's CDR3 is CASSSDKTGTTGELFF. CDR3 coding DNA: TGCGCCAGCAGCTCGGACAAGACGGGTACCACCGGGGAGCTGTTTTTT. The gene calls are TRBV6-5 and TRBJ2-2; a weak D match, TRBD1 (5 bases). The CDR3 consists of 16 residues. Germline-derived CDR1 and CDR2 are MNHEY and SVGAGI.

This clonotype was seen a few times. J is TRBJ2-3 and V is TRBV28, with 11 bases fitting TRBD2. The CDR3 has 16 residues. Trimming at V came to 4 bases and at J to 3 bases, leaving 6 bases not matched to a gene. Germline CDR1 reads MDHEN; CDR2 reads SYDVKM. CDR3 in DNA: TGTGCCAGCAGTTCCCCAAGGACTAGCGGGACAGATACGCAGTATTTT. Its protein product is CASSSPRTSGTDTQYF.

This clonotype qualifies as large (0.1 to 1%). The chain employs TRBV19 and TRBJ1-2; a weak D match, TRBD1 (5 bases). Trimming took 7 bases from V and 6 from J, leaving 18 bases between them. In germline, CDR1 is LNHDA, CDR2 SQIVND (reference sequence). This CDR3 has 14 residues. CDR3 bases: TGTGCCAGTATGGGCAGGGAAGTTCTTCATGGCTACACCTTC. This gives the protein CASMGREVLHGYTF.

This clonotype is classed as medium-sized. This chain connects TRBV5-4 to TRBJ2-7; TRBD2 is a possible D gene (5 bases). Trimming removed 0 bases from V and 1 base from J, with 5 bases in between. The CDR3 has 13 amino acids. Germline assignment: CDR1 SGHNT and CDR2 YYREEE (reference sequence). In nucleotides, the CDR3 is TGTGCCAGCAGCTTGGCGGGGTCCTACGAGCAGTACTTC. This gives the protein CASSLAGSYEQYF.

By share, this clonotype ranks as medium-sized (0.01 to 0.1%). The J gene is TRBJ1-4, the V gene TRBV15, with D possibly TRBD1 on 5 matching bases. The CDR3 runs 15 residues. V shed 1 base and J shed 5 bases, with 11 bases lying between them. Germline V lookup: CDR1 LNHNV, CDR2 YYDKDF (reference sequence). The CDR3: CATSRGGRGNEKLFF. The CDR3 region has the DNA TGTGCCACCAGCAGAGGGGGCCGAGGGAATGAAAAACTGTTTTTT.

For this clonotype: A read error may produce the germline difference seen at one junction end. The gene calls are TRBV5-6 and TRBJ1-4; a possible D gene is TRBD1 (5 bases). From germline, CDR1 is SGHDT and CDR2 YYEEEE. CDR3 length: 15 amino acids. CDR3 DNA sequence: TGTGCCAGCATCTTAGAGCCAGGGAGGAATGTAAAACTGTTTTTT. Translated, it gives CASILEPGRNVKLFF. Full variable domain (rest looked up from reference TRBV5-6 and TRBJ1-4): DAGVTQSPTHLIKTRGQQVTLRCSPKSGHDTVSWYQQALGQGPQFIFQYYEEEERQRGNFPDRFSGHQFPNYSSELNVNALLLGDSALYLCASILEPGRNVKLFFGSGTQLSVL.

Points on this clonotype: At one of its ends the junction is not consistent with the germline gene, which may arise from a read error. The chain joins TRBV12-3 or TRBV12-4 to TRBJ2-7; 12 bases agree with TRBD2. The CDR3 is made up of 13 amino acids. The CDR3, as DNA: TGTGCCAGCAGTGAGGAGACTAGCGGGAGTAGCAACTTC. It yields the protein CASSEETSGSSNF.

This rearrangement joins TRBV6-2 or TRBV6-3 to TRBJ1-5; D is unresolved. V gave up 6 bases and J gave up 2 bases, with 11 bases separating them. The CDR3 is 14 residues long. The germline CDR1 and CDR2 sequences are MNHEY and SVGEGT. The CDR3 region has the DNA TGTGCCAGCAGCGAAAGTGGTGGCAATCAGCCCCAGCATTTT. Its protein product is CASSESGGNQPQHF.

The gene calls are TRBV20-1 and TRBJ2-3; 9 bases agree with TRBD1. The trim removed 1 base at V and 4 bases at J, leaving 3 bases unmatched. Germline-derived CDR1 and CDR2 are DFQATT and SNEGSKA (reference sequence). This CDR3 has 14 residues. CDR3 DNA: TGCAGTGCTAGAGGGACAGGGGTTCCAGATACGCAGTATTTT. This translates into CSARGTGVPDTQYF.

This clonotype is termed medium-sized. This rearrangement joins TRBV18 to TRBJ1-1; 7 bases are shared with TRBD1. The germline gives CDR1 KGHSH, CDR2 LQKENI. This CDR3 has 14 amino acids. V lost 3 bases to trimming and J lost 4 bases; unmatched junction nucleotides: 5. CDR3 residues: CASSPGQVLTEAFF. The CDR3 DNA sequence: TGTGCCAGCTCACCCGGACAGGTGCTCACTGAAGCTTTCTTT.